The 4 T cell receptor beta chains given below trace back to one sample, sequenced in a study of blood T cells in healthy people across ages. A second PCR of roughly 6 to 12 cycles used a sample-barcoded 5' primer and a J-beta primer mix. TCRdb used MiXCR to reprocess the 5' RACE reads, holding one entry per CDR3 protein. In the table there are 650,000 to 950,000 distinct CDR3 sequences, around 42% of which are singletons. Input material: blood. Receptor source: a man aged 55 to 70 in good health.

This clonotype was counted between two and nine times. The chain carries TRBV27 and TRBJ1-1; perhaps TRBD1 as D (6 bases). Between the trimmed V and J ends, which lost 6 bases and 8 bases, there was a span of 19 bases. This CDR3 has 14 residues. Germline-derived CDR1 and CDR2 are MNHEY and SMNVEV (reference sequence). The CDR3: CASRPNRGLGEAFF. CDR3 sequence (DNA): TGTGCCAGCAGGCCAAACCGGGGGCTTGGAGAAGCTTTCTTT.

There are many counts of this clonotype. The chain has TRBV4-3 and TRBJ2-7; the D is unclear. Germline-derived CDR1 and CDR2 are LGHNA and YSLEER. The ends were cut back, 0 bases at V and 4 bases at J, with 7 bases in the middle. The CDR3 spans 13 residues. The chain's CDR3 is CASSQDLRYEQYF. The CDR3 region has the DNA TGCGCCAGCAGCCAAGATCTCAGATACGAGCAGTACTTC.

The chain recombines TRBV5-1 with TRBJ2-1, with D possibly TRBD2 on 6 matching bases. Looked up from germline, CDR1 is SGHRS and CDR2 is YFSETQ. Between the trimmed V and J ends, which lost 2 bases and 10 bases, there was a span of 13 bases. The CDR3 contains 13 residues. In nucleotides, the CDR3 is TGCGCCAGCAGCTTCGATCCAGGAGGGGAGCAGTTCTTC. Protein product: CASSFDPGGEQFF.

Note on this clonotype: This may be a read error: a much more frequent sequence differs by one nucleotide. V and J are TRBV30 and TRBJ1-2, with D maybe TRBD1 (5 bases). Per the germline V gene, CDR1 is GTSNPN and CDR2 is SVGIG (reference sequence). The CDR3 is 13 residues long. The CDR3 reads CAWSAGRFYGHTF. DNA for the CDR3: TGTGCCTGGAGTGCAGGGCGATTCTATGGCCACACCTTC.